The next 30 T cell receptor beta chains were all read from a single sample in a study of T cells after yellow fever vaccination. One entry per CDR3 protein, called by TCRdb with MiXCR from the 5' RACE reads. The sample yields 150,000 to 200,000 distinct CDR3 sequences, about 11% seen once. The sequencing here drew on CD8+ T cells sorted from PBMCs, taken 15 days after the yellow fever booster vaccination. These receptors all stem from a young man who received the YFV17D yellow fever vaccine.

This clonotype was counted many times. CDR3 region: CASSYGDTNTEAFF. In DNA form, the CDR3 reads TGTGCCAGCAGTTACGGGGACACGAACACTGAAGCTTTCTTT. The chain combines TRBV6-5 with TRBJ1-1; D may be TRBD1 (6 bases). The CDR3 sequence is 14 residues long. Deletions cut 2 bases from V and 1 base from J, with 8 bases between. CDR1 is MNHEY and CDR2 is SVGAGI in the germline V gene.

This clonotype was found a few times. The chain recombines TRBV27 with TRBJ1-2, with 11 bases that match TRBD1. V trimming: 6 bases; J trimming: 3 bases; junction bases outside the gene matches: 6. The germline CDR1 and CDR2 sequences are MNHEY and SMNVEV (reference sequence). The CDR3 totals 15 residues. CDR3 coding DNA: TGTGCCAGCAGCCCGGGACAGGGGGTGCACTATGGCTACACCTTC. Amino acids: CASSPGQGVHYGYTF.

The CDR3 protein is CASGFVQRVTNEKLFF. The CDR3, as DNA: TGTGCTAGTGGTTTTGTCCAGCGGGTAACTAATGAAAAACTGTTTTTT. This sequence joins TRBV12-5 and TRBJ1-4; D is ambiguous. This CDR3 spans 16 amino acids. Looked up from germline, CDR1 is LGHNT and CDR2 is FRNRAP. Trimming removed 3 bases at V and 1 base at J, with 12 bases between. Drawing the rest from reference TRBV12-5 and TRBJ1-4, the complete variable domain is DARVTQTPRHKVTEMGQEVTMRCQPILGHNTVFWYRQTMMQGLELLAYFRNRAPLDDSGMPKDRFSAEMPDATLATLKIQPSEPRDSAVYFCASGFVQRVTNEKLFFGSGTQLSVL.

The chain joins TRBV2 to TRBJ1-1; no reliable D call. The CDR3 spans 14 residues. Germline assignment: CDR1 SNHLY and CDR2 FYNNEI. V shed 2 bases and J shed 1 base, with 8 bases lying between them. CDR3 residues: CASSENAANTEAFF. The CDR3 nucleotides are TGTGCCAGCAGTGAAAATGCTGCGAACACTGAAGCTTTCTTT.

At least ten counts were recorded for this clonotype. This chain links TRBV27 with TRBJ2-3, with D possibly matching TRBD1 (5 bases). CDR3 size: 15 residues. V lost 2 bases, J lost 4 bases, and 13 bases lay in between. CDR1 and CDR2 from the germline V gene are MNHEY and SMNVEV (reference sequence). The CDR3 DNA follows: TGTGCCAGCAGTTTAACTCAGGGTGGCGCAGATACGCAGTATTTT. It translates to CASSLTQGGADTQYF.

This clonotype was picked up a small number of times. V and J are TRBV12-3 or TRBV12-4 and TRBJ1-1, with a tentative D call TRBD1 (5 bases). Trimming shortened V by 3 bases and J by 4 bases, and 12 bases separated the two germline ends. The CDR3 is 14 residues long. The CDR3 DNA sequence: TGTGCCAGCAGTTTGGGACCCCAAGGCACTGAAGCTTTCTTT. Protein product: CASSLGPQGTEAFF.

This clonotype was recorded many times. The V gene is TRBV6-2 or TRBV6-3, the J gene TRBJ2-5; 9 bases map to TRBD1. Per the germline V gene, CDR1 is MNHEY and CDR2 is SVGEGT. V gave up 5 bases and J gave up 5 bases; unmatched junction bases: 12. There are 16 residues in the CDR3. CDR3: CASSILPGQGGETQYF. CDR3 bases: TGTGCCAGCAGTATCCTACCGGGACAGGGAGGTGAGACCCAGTACTTC.

This clonotype was seen a few times. This chain links TRBV5-4 with TRBJ2-1, with D maybe TRBD1 (5 bases). Germline V gene sequence: CDR1 SGHNT, CDR2 YYREEE (reference sequence). V lost 5 bases and J lost 9, with 18 bases in between. This CDR3 is built from 14 residues. The CDR3 spells CASRLHGGAGEQFF. The CDR3 coding sequence is TGTGCCAGCAGACTCCATGGTGGGGCTGGTGAGCAGTTCTTC. The full variable domain, rest sourced from reference TRBV5-4 and TRBJ2-1, is ETGVTQSPTHLIKTRGQQVTLRCSSQSGHNTVSWYQQALGQGPQFIFQYYREEENGRGNFPPRFSGLQFPNYSSELNVNALELDDSALYLCASRLHGGAGEQFFGPGTRLTVL.

This clonotype was found a few times. The chain recombines TRBV20-1 with TRBJ2-7; 8 bases line up with TRBD2. The length of the CDR3 is 15 residues. Germline V gene data show CDR1 as DFQATT and CDR2 as SNEGSKA (reference sequence). V gave up 3 bases and J gave up 1 base; unmatched junction bases: 8. The CDR3: CSARPAGGLSYEQYV. The CDR3 bases are TGCAGTGCTAGGCCCGCGGGGGGCTTATCCTACGAGCAGTACGTC.

The chain couples TRBV6-2 or TRBV6-3 to TRBJ1-2; a weak D match, TRBD1 (5 bases). Germline assignment: CDR1 MNHEY and CDR2 SVGEGT. This CDR3 is built from 18 residues. V dropped 2 bases and J dropped 4 bases, with 23 bases sitting between them. The CDR3: CASSYSPASGRDLYGYTF. The CDR3 nucleotides are TGTGCCAGCAGTTACAGTCCGGCCTCGGGACGGGACCTCTATGGCTACACCTTC.

This chain connects TRBV30 to TRBJ2-2; D possibly corresponds to TRBD1 (6 bases). Between the trimmed V and J ends, which lost 8 bases and 7 bases, there was a span of 14 bases. The germline V gene has CDR1 GTSNPN and CDR2 SVGIG (reference sequence). The CDR3 spans 12 residues. CDR3 amino acids: CARVQGNGELFF. CDR3 DNA sequence: TGTGCCAGAGTACAGGGAAACGGGGAGCTGTTTTTT.

The J gene is TRBJ2-2, the V gene TRBV11-2; possible D gene TRBD2, 6 bases. This CDR3 spans 15 amino acids. CDR1 and CDR2 from the germline V gene are SGHAT and FQNNGV. The V gene lost 4 bases and the J gene lost 4 bases, with 13 bases spanning the gap. The CDR3 loop is CASSSGGKGTGELFF. Written as DNA, the CDR3 is TGTGCCAGCAGCTCCGGAGGGAAGGGCACCGGGGAGCTGTTTTTT.

This clonotype was counted a single time. The chain combines TRBV12-3 or TRBV12-4 with TRBJ2-6, with 8 bases that match TRBD1. With 6 bases clipped from V and 0 bases from J, the junction kept 10 bases outside the gene matches. The CDR3 spans 18 residues. The DNA for the CDR3 is TGTGCCAGCAGCCCCCCAGGGACAGGAAACTCTGGGGCCAACGTCCTGACTTTC. Translating it yields CASSPPGTGNSGANVLTF.

This clonotype was detected a few times. The gene calls are TRBV30 and TRBJ1-1; D remains unclear. V was pared by 1 base and J by 6 bases, with 12 bases between. The CDR3 totals 13 residues. In germline, CDR1 is GTSNPN, CDR2 SVGIG (reference sequence). The CDR3 coding sequence is TGTGCCTGGAGTGCCTTATGGGGATCTGAAGCTTTCTTT. The encoded protein is CAWSALWGSEAFF.

The rearrangement uses TRBV5-1 and TRBJ2-1, with D unclear. Trimming pared 6 bases from V and 5 bases from J, leaving 15 bases between. Per germline, CDR1 SGHRS and CDR2 YFSETQ. This CDR3 region has 14 residues. CDR3 sequence: CASNAASPHNEQFF. For the CDR3, the DNA is TGCGCCAGCAATGCGGCTAGTCCACACAATGAGCAGTTCTTC.

The chain recombines TRBV7-9 with TRBJ2-7; D might be TRBD1 or TRBD2, each matching 5 bases. CDR1 and CDR2 from the germline V gene are SEHNR and FQNEAQ (reference sequence). Trimming removed 6 bases at V and 0 bases at J, with 15 bases between. The CDR3 covers 15 residues. CDR3 sequence: CASSLGRDGSYEQYV. The CDR3 nucleotides read TGTGCCAGCAGTCTAGGCAGGGACGGCTCCTACGAGCAGTACGTC.

The chain carries TRBV6-4 and TRBJ2-7; 7 nucleotides align to TRBD1. The CDR3 runs to 13 residues. The trim removed 5 bases at V and 7 bases at J, leaving 8 bases unmatched. CDR1 and CDR2 from the germline V gene are MRHNA and SNTAGT. The CDR3: CASSTGVRGEQYV. The DNA for the CDR3 is TGTGCCAGCAGTACAGGGGTCAGGGGAGAGCAGTACGTC.

The rearrangement uses TRBV4-3 and TRBJ1-5; D is unclear. There are 13 residues in the CDR3. V was pared by 1 base and J by 6 bases, with 7 bases between. Germline V CDR1 and CDR2: LGHNA, YSLEER. CDR3 sequence: CASSQGWAQPQHF. In DNA form, the CDR3 reads TGCGCCAGCAGCCAAGGATGGGCTCAGCCCCAGCATTTT.

This clonotype was detected a few times. The rearrangement uses TRBV4-1 and TRBJ1-2, with D possibly being TRBD1 (6 bases). CDR1 is MGHRA, CDR2 YSYEKL, per germline. The CDR3 is made up of 15 amino acids. V was cut by 3 bases and J by 2 bases, with 13 bases left in between. CDR3 region: CASSHREGGNYGYTF. CDR3 in DNA: TGCGCCAGCAGCCACCGAGAGGGGGGGAACTATGGCTACACCTTC.

This clonotype was seen a handful of times. The chain couples TRBV5-6 to TRBJ1-1, with a weak D call TRBD1 (6 bases). The V end lost 4 bases, the J end lost 1 base, and 11 bases lay between the germline ends. The CDR3 consists of 14 residues. Germline CDR1 reads SGHDT; CDR2 reads YYEEEE. The CDR3 bases are TGTGCCAGCAGCCCGGGGGCCCCGAACACTGAAGCTTTCTTT. Translating gives CASSPGAPNTEAFF.

This clonotype was observed at least ten times. The chain uses TRBV6-2 or TRBV6-3 and TRBJ2-2; possible D gene TRBD1, 5 bases. The CDR3 is 14 amino acids. V was trimmed by 5 bases and J by 5 bases, leaving 12 bases between them. Germline V gene sequence: CDR1 MNHEY, CDR2 SVGEGT. The CDR3 region has the DNA TGTGCCAGCAGTAGCCAGGGATATACCGGGGAGCTGTTTTTT. It yields the protein CASSSQGYTGELFF.

This clonotype has a handful of counts. This chain joins TRBV19 and TRBJ2-5, with 7 nucleotides matching TRBD1. The CDR3 contains 14 residues. With V trimmed by 3 bases and J by 1 base, 2 bases remained unmatched. Per the germline V gene, CDR1 is LNHDA and CDR2 is SQIVND (reference sequence). CDR3 region: CASSMGQSQETQYF. As DNA, the CDR3 is TGTGCCAGTAGTATGGGACAGTCCCAAGAGACCCAGTACTTC.

The chain couples TRBV20-1 to TRBJ2-5, with D perhaps matching TRBD2 (6 bases). The V and J ends lost 0 bases and 2 bases respectively, with 16 bases between them. The CDR3 runs to 16 residues. CDR1 is DFQATT and CDR2 is SNEGSKA in the germline V gene (reference sequence). The CDR3 is CSARDTRGTIQETQYF. For the CDR3, the DNA is TGCAGTGCTAGAGATACGCGGGGAACCATTCAAGAGACCCAGTACTTC.

The rearrangement joins TRBV12-3 or TRBV12-4 to TRBJ2-3; D is uncertain. The CDR3 is 11 amino acids. V was shortened by 8 bases and J by 4 bases, with 7 bases between the two germline ends. The CDR3 nucleotides read TGTGCCAGCCTGGGCGCAGATACGCAGTATTTT. Translated: CASLGADTQYF.

The J gene is TRBJ2-7, the V gene TRBV12-3 or TRBV12-4; weak D call: TRBD2 (6 bases). This CDR3 has 13 amino acids. The V gene lost 6 bases and the J gene lost 1 base, with 10 bases spanning the gap. In DNA, the CDR3 is TGTGCCAGCAGGCTAGCGCCGTCCTACGAGCAGTACTTC. Its protein product is CASRLAPSYEQYF.

This clonotype was picked up a small number of times. The chain uses TRBV9 and TRBJ1-1, with D uncertain. Looked up from germline, CDR1 is SGDLS and CDR2 is YYNGEE. The CDR3 length is 14 residues. V was trimmed by 0 bases and J by 1 base, leaving 7 bases between them. The CDR3 nucleotides read TGTGCCAGCAGCGTAGATTTAGGGAACACTGAAGCTTTCTTT. It encodes CASSVDLGNTEAFF.

This clonotype was seen only a few times. The chain recombines TRBV4-2 with TRBJ2-2; D is uncertain. Deletions cut 0 bases from V and 4 bases from J, with 15 bases between. The CDR3 contains 17 residues. The V gene's germline CDR1 is LGHNA and CDR2 YNFKEQ. The CDR3: CASSQDPLEVGTGELFF. The CDR3, as DNA: TGTGCCAGCAGCCAAGACCCCCTAGAGGTTGGCACCGGGGAGCTGTTTTTT.

A few counts support this clonotype. The rearrangement joins TRBV7-2 to TRBJ2-3; D tentatively reads TRBD1 or TRBD2 (5 bases each). This CDR3 contains 17 residues. Germline CDR1 SGHTA, CDR2 FQGNSA. The germline V and J ends were trimmed by 3 bases and 6 bases, with 22 bases remaining between them. CDR3: CASSLAGTTHTADTQYF. CDR3 nucleotide sequence: TGTGCCAGCAGCTTGGCCGGGACGACGCACACCGCGGATACGCAGTATTTT.

There are many counts of this clonotype. The J gene is TRBJ1-2, the V gene TRBV4-1, with a possible D match to TRBD1 (6 bases). Trimming removed 3 bases at V and 6 bases at J, with 17 bases between. The CDR3 covers 15 residues. CDR1 is MGHRA and CDR2 is YSYEKL in the germline V gene. CDR3 DNA sequence: TGCGCCAGCAGCCAGAGGGGGGGAGTTGAGAATGGCTACACCTTC. Residues: CASSQRGGVENGYTF.

This clonotype showed up just once. The chain employs TRBV2 and TRBJ1-2; no clear D gene. Germline V gene lookup returns CDR1 SNHLY and CDR2 FYNNEI. The CDR3 has 15 residues. V gave up 2 bases and J gave up 1 base, with 11 bases separating them. The CDR3 is CASSESERINYGYTF. Written as DNA, the CDR3 is TGTGCCAGCAGTGAATCGGAACGTATTAACTATGGCTACACCTTC.